Listed below are T cell receptor beta chains from one sample, sequenced in a study of T cell repertoires in cytomegalovirus infection. From the reads, TCRdb called clonotypes with MiXCR, one entry per CDR3 protein. The sample records some 450,000 distinct CDR3 sequences, roughly 31% being singletons. The sample was PBMCs. Receptors were obtained from a human donor in good health (CMV status not recorded). Some clones in this sample may be carry-over from other donors' samples. CDR3s include the opening cysteine and the closing phenylalanine or tryptophan.

v_call: TRBV7-2; j_call: TRBJ2-2; cdr3_aa: CASSTRLVGPTGELFF
v_call: TRBV6-1; j_call: TRBJ2-1; cdr3_aa: CASSGAWGDSPYNEQFF
v_call: TRBV30; j_call: TRBJ1-2; cdr3_aa: CAWSVLRAEYGYTF
v_call: TRBV6-2/TRBV6-3; j_call: TRBJ2-7; cdr3_aa: CARTGRDRVVSYEQYF
v_call: TRBV7-2; j_call: TRBJ1-2; cdr3_aa: CASSSDRIYGYTF
v_call: TRBV19; j_call: TRBJ2-7; cdr3_aa: CASSMASREQYF
v_call: TRBV29-1; j_call: TRBJ2-7; cdr3_aa: CSVGKGGRNYEQYF
v_call: TRBV7-8; j_call: TRBJ1-1; cdr3_aa: CASSLDPLPNTEAFF
v_call: TRBV6-2/TRBV6-3; j_call: TRBJ1-5; cdr3_aa: CASRNGEGQPQHF
v_call: TRBV6-6; j_call: TRBJ2-3; cdr3_aa: CASSGPGLATSDTQYF
v_call: TRBV5-4; j_call: TRBJ2-1; cdr3_aa: CASSSGGGGKYNEQFF
v_call: TRBV11-3; j_call: TRBJ1-5; cdr3_aa: CASTFDAAHSGSQPQHF
v_call: TRBV6-6; j_call: TRBJ1-1; cdr3_aa: CASSYLPAHRAFF
v_call: TRBV20-1; j_call: TRBJ1-5; cdr3_aa: CSASLASGGFQPQHF
v_call: TRBV2; j_call: TRBJ2-2; cdr3_aa: CASRRKGAQSTGELFF
v_call: TRBV6-1; j_call: TRBJ1-6; cdr3_aa: CASSDRGSPLHF
v_call: TRBV6-6; j_call: TRBJ2-7; cdr3_aa: CASSVVPSYEQYF
v_call: TRBV6-1; j_call: TRBJ2-4; cdr3_aa: CASRRTGRNIQYF
v_call: TRBV7-2; j_call: TRBJ2-5; cdr3_aa: CASSILAGTTGRETQYF
v_call: TRBV10-3; j_call: TRBJ2-7; cdr3_aa: CAISTRTGNTYEQYF
v_call: TRBV6-1; j_call: TRBJ1-1; cdr3_aa: CASSRPVVNTEAFF
v_call: TRBV5-4; j_call: TRBJ2-1; cdr3_aa: CASGASSGGINEQFF
v_call: TRBV12-3/TRBV12-4; j_call: TRBJ1-3; cdr3_aa: CASTLGQPFSGNTIYF
v_call: TRBV27; j_call: TRBJ2-1; cdr3_aa: CASSSGLMGDHFF
v_call: TRBV6-2/TRBV6-3; j_call: TRBJ2-7; cdr3_aa: CASSSPRRGRTSYEQYF
v_call: TRBV23-1; j_call: TRBJ2-7; cdr3_aa: CASSPVEQYF
v_call: TRBV20-1; j_call: TRBJ2-7; cdr3_aa: CAARKSQGTYEQYF
v_call: TRBV19; j_call: TRBJ2-2; cdr3_aa: CASRELARHNTGELFF
v_call: TRBV6-6; j_call: TRBJ1-2; cdr3_aa: CASTLSGQGVGYTF
v_call: TRBV15; j_call: TRBJ2-2; cdr3_aa: CATRRGGATGELFF
v_call: TRBV5-6; j_call: TRBJ1-1; cdr3_aa: CASSGERGRAFF
v_call: TRBV7-4; j_call: TRBJ1-1; cdr3_aa: CASSPGRDGEAFF
v_call: TRBV28; j_call: TRBJ1-1; cdr3_aa: CASLGDTEAFF
v_call: TRBV5-5; j_call: TRBJ1-2; cdr3_aa: CASSLTGTAYGYTF
v_call: TRBV7-2; j_call: TRBJ1-6; cdr3_aa: CASSATIPVTNSPLHF
v_call: TRBV25-1; j_call: TRBJ2-1; cdr3_aa: CASSGARRGGGISLGQFF
v_call: TRBV7-2; j_call: TRBJ1-1; cdr3_aa: CASSLLEGSEAFF
v_call: TRBV7-9; j_call: TRBJ2-5; cdr3_aa: CASGLLETQYF